One TCR beta chain is described in this entry. V lost 7 bases to trimming and J lost 2 bases; unmatched junction nucleotides: 8. The CDR3 is 15 residues long. CDR1 MNHNS and CDR2 SASEGT come from the germline V gene. Amplification used 60 Vbeta primers and 13 Jbeta primers. The repertoire was sequenced with immunoSEQ multiplex PCR; TCRdb's copy has only in-frame clones and lacks some. The top ten hold about a tenth of the sample, which has about 130,000 clones, about 80% seen once. The source of the sample is a study of cytomegalovirus exposure and HLA in healthy donors. This sequence joins TRBV6-1 and TRBJ2-3; 8 bases align to TRBD2. Specimen: PBMCs. This receptor was taken from a man between 25 and 39 years old in good health and CMV-seropositive. The chain's CDR3 is CASNRAGGATDTQYF. DNA of the CDR3: TGTGCCAGCAACAGGGCGGGAGGAGCCACAGATACGCAGTATTTT.